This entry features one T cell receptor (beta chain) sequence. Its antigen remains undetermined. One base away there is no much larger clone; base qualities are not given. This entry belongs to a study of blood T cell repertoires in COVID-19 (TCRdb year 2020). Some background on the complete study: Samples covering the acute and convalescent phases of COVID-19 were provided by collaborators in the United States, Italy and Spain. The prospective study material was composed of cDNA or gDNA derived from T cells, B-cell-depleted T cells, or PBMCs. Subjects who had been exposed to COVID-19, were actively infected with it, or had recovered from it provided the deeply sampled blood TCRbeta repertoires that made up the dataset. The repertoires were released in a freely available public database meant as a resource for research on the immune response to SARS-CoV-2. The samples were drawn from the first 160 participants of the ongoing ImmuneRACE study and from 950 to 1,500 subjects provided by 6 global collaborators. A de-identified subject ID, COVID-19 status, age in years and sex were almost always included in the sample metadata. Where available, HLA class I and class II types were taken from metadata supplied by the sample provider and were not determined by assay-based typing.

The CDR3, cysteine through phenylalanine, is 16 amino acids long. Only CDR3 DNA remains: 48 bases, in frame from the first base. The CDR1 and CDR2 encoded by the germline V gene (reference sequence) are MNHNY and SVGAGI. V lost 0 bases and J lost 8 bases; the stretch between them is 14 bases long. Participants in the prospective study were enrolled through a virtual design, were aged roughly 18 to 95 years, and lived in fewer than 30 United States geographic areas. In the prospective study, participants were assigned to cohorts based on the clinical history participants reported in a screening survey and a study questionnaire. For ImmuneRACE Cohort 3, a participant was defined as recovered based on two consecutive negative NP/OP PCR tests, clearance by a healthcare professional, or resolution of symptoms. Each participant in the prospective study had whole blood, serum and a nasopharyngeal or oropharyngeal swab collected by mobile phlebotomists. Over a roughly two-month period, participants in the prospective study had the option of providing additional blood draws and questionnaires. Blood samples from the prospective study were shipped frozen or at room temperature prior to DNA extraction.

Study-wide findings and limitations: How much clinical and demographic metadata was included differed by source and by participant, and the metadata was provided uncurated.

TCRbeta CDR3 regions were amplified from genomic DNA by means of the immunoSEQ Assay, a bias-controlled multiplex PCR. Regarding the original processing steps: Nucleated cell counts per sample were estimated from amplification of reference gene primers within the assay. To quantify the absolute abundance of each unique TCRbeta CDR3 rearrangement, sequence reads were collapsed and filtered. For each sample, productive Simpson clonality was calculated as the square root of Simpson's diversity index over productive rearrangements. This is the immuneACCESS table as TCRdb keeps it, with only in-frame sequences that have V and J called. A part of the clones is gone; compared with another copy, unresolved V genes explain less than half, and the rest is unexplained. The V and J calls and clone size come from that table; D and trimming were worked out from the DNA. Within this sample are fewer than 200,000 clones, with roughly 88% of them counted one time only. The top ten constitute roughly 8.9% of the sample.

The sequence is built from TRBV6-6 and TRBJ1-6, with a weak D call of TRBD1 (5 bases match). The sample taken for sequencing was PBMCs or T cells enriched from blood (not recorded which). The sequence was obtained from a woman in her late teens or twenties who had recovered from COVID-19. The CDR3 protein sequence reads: CASSYSTVALDSPLHF. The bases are TGTGCCAGCAGTTACTCGACAGTCGCTTTGGATTCACCCCTCCACTTT.